This T cell receptor beta chain was retrieved from a study of identical twins. Overall study results and limits: The study based its conclusions on cross-sectional statistical analysis and did not follow the same donors.

This CDR3 has 13 amino acids. Looked up from germline, CDR1 is ENHRY and CDR2 is SYGVKD. Trimming pared 7 bases from V and 1 base from J, leaving 11 bases between. Note on this clonotype: Its antigen is still unknown.

With template switching, a universal primer site was added, and the cDNA carried unique molecular identifiers. TCRdb reanalysed the 5' RACE reads using MiXCR and keeps one entry per CDR3 protein. Seen here are around 500,000 distinct CDR3 sequences, approximately 14% observed once, and the top ten hold about 0.54%. This sample was shared with a second study, whose subject was yellow fever vaccine responses in identical twins.

Source material: CD4+ T cells sorted from blood. This sequence originates from a woman aged 18-29 years in good health. This chain uses TRBV10-3 with TRBJ2-7; a weak D match, TRBD2 (5 bases). Written as DNA, the CDR3 is TGTGCCATCACCCGGGAAAGGTCCTACGAGCAGTACTTC. Protein sequence: CAITRERSYEQYF.